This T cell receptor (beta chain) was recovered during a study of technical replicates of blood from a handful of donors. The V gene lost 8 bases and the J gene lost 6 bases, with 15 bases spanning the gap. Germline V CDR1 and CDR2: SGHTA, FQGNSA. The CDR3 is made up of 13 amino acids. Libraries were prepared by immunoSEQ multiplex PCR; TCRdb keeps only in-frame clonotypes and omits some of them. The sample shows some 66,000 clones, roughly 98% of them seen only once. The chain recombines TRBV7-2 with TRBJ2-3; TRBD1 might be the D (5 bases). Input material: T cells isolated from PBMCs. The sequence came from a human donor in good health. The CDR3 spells CASPRTRTDTQYF. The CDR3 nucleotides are TGTGCCAGCCCCCGGACAAGGACGGATACGCAGTATTTT.